Below, one TCR beta chain is given with its context. These data belong to a study of T cell changes during pregnancy in multiple sclerosis. The length of the CDR3 is 13 residues. V lost 7 bases to trimming and J lost 5 bases; unmatched junction nucleotides: 7. Germline assignment: CDR1 LNHDA and CDR2 SQIVND (reference sequence). Method: immunoSEQ multiplex PCR; TCRdb's copy keeps in-frame clones and lacks some. In the table there are 35,000 to 45,000 clones, roughly 89% of which are singletons. The V call is TRBV19, the J call TRBJ1-1, with 7 positions matching TRBD1. The source of this sequence is a female donor with multiple sclerosis, enrolled in a pregnancy study. This material consisted of CD4+ T cells from peripheral blood mononuclear cells, taken in the first trimester of pregnancy. In DNA, the CDR3 is TGTGCCAGTAACAGGGGCGCAGCGACTGAAGCTTTCTTT. It codes for CASNRGAATEAFF. The full variable domain, in which reference TRBV19 and TRBJ1-1 provide the parts outside the CDR3, is DGGITQSPKYLFRKEGQNVTLSCEQNLNHDAMYWYRQDPGQGLRLIYYSQIVNDFQKGDIAEGYSVSREKKESFPLTVTSAQKNPTAFYLCASNRGAATEAFFGQGTRLTVV.